This T cell receptor beta chain was sequenced during a study of blood T cells in healthy people across ages. It was with a sample-barcoded 5' primer and a J-beta primer mix that a second PCR of roughly 6 to 11 cycles was run. TCRdb re-called the 5' RACE reads through MiXCR, storing one row per CDR3 protein. The table has about a million distinct CDR3 sequences, roughly 51% seen once. Samples had at least 7 million PBMCs isolated from them. The table lists this clonotype with a few counts. Deletions cut 4 bases from V and 5 bases from J, with 8 bases between. CDR1 and CDR2 from the germline V gene are KGHSH and LQKENI. The CDR3 is made up of 12 amino acids.

This clonotype originated in a woman aged 60-75 years in good health. The chain joins TRBV18 to TRBJ1-1; D unclear. Sequences were obtained from blood. CDR3 DNA: TGTGCCAGCTCACGAGGGAAAACTGAAGCTTTCTTT. Its translation: CASSRGKTEAFF.